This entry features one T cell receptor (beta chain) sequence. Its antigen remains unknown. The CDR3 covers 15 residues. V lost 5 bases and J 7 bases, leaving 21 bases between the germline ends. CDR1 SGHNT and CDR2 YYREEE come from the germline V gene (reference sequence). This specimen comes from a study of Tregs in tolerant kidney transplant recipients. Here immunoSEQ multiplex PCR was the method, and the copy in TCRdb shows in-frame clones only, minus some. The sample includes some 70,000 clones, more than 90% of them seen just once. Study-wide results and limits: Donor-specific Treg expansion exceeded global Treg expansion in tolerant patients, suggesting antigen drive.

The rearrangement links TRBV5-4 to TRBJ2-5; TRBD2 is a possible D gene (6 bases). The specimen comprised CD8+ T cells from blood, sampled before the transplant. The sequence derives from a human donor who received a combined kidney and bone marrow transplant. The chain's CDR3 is CASSRAGTQTATQYF. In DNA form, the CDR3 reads TGTGCCAGCAGTCGAGCAGGGACTCAGACAGCGACCCAGTACTTC.